The 28 T cell receptor beta chains listed next were all sequenced from one sample in a study of regulatory T cells in long-lasting Graves disease. Time point here: newly diagnosed GD, antithyroid drugs for less than 3 months. PBMC RNA was the source of the TCR library. Relying on iRepertoire HTBI primers and Arm-PCR of CDR3 regions, the team built TCR beta libraries. TCRdb re-called the multiplex PCR reads with MiXCR, one entry per CDR3 protein. The sample has roughly 500,000 distinct CDR3 sequences, approximately 13% seen once. These records were also assigned to another study, of T cells in Graves' hyperthyroidism and ophthalmopathy.

The sample was peripheral blood mononuclear cells (PBMCs), taken at new diagnosis, from a patient treated with antithyroid drugs. Source of these receptors: a man under 40 with Graves disease.

This clonotype has more than one count but fewer than ten. The V call is TRBV20-1, the J call TRBJ1-6; no reliable D call. The CDR3 covers 11 residues. Germline CDR1 and CDR2: DFQATT and SNEGSKA (reference sequence). Trimming shortened V by 6 bases and J by 6 bases, and 6 bases separated the two germline ends. CDR3 residues: CSAGFNSPLHF. DNA for the CDR3: TGCAGTGCCGGTTTTAATTCACCCCTCCACTTT.

As concerns this clonotype: Given a much more abundant clone one base away, this may be a read error. The chain employs TRBV27 and TRBJ2-1; D is tentatively TRBD1 or TRBD2 (5 bases each). Germline CDR1 is MNHEY and CDR2 is SMNVEV (reference sequence). CDR3 size: 15 residues. Trimming stripped 2 bases from V and 5 bases from J, with 13 bases between. The CDR3 loop is CASSLEDGAHNEQFF. As DNA, the CDR3 is TGTGCCAGCAGTTTAGAGGACGGGGCCCACAATGAGCAGTTCTTC.

In its sample, this clonotype was seen many times. The chain has TRBV9 and TRBJ2-3; TRBD2 aligns across 8 bases. The CDR3 length is 15 residues. Germline V gives CDR1 SGDLS, CDR2 YYNGEE. V trimming: 2 bases; J trimming: 0 bases; junction bases outside the gene matches: 2. CDR3 coding DNA: TGTGCCAGCAGCGTTCGGGGGGGTAGCACAGATACGCAGTATTTT. It yields the protein CASSVRGGSTDTQYF.

This clonotype was picked up many times. V usage is TRBV6-1 and J usage is TRBJ2-5; no clear D. This CDR3 has 11 amino acids. Trimming pared 8 bases from V and 0 bases from J, leaving 4 bases between. CDR1 and CDR2 (germline): MNHNS, SASEGT. The CDR3 sequence is CASWYQETQYF. The CDR3, as DNA: TGTGCCAGCTGGTACCAAGAGACCCAGTACTTC.

This clonotype was seen ten or more times. The CDR3 protein is CASSETGTGKNEQYF. The CDR3 DNA sequence: TGCGCCAGCAGTGAAACCGGGACAGGGAAGAACGAGCAGTACTTC. The genes are TRBV10-1 and TRBJ2-7, with 9 bases fitting TRBD1. The CDR3 length is 15 residues. Trimming cost V 3 bases and J 5 bases; bases outside gene matches: 8. Per germline, CDR1 WNHNN and CDR2 SYGVQD (reference sequence).

This clonotype was recorded many times. This chain uses TRBV11-2 with TRBJ2-3, with 7 positions matching TRBD1. J gave up 6 bases and V 1 base, and 10 bases lay outside the gene matches. Per the germline V gene, CDR1 is SGHAT and CDR2 is FQNNGV. The CDR3 runs to 16 residues. In DNA, the CDR3 is TGTGCCAGCAGCTTAGGGAGCGACAGGGCCGGTGATACGCAGTATTTT. Its translation: CASSLGSDRAGDTQYF.

There are many counts of this clonotype. The V call is TRBV6-5, the J call TRBJ1-1; TRBD1 aligns across 7 bases. CDR3 length: 13 residues. With V trimmed by 2 bases and J by 4 bases, 1 base remained unmatched. Germline CDR1 reads MNHEY; CDR2 reads SVGAGI. DNA for the CDR3: TGTGCCAGCAGTTACGCAGGGGGCACTGAAGCTTTCTTT. Translating it yields CASSYAGGTEAFF.

A word on this clonotype: A single base separates this from a much larger clone, so it may be a read error. The chain recombines TRBV29-1 with TRBJ2-4, with TRBD1 as a possible D gene (7 bases). Deletions cut 6 bases from V and 12 bases from J, with 15 bases between. Germline V gene sequence: CDR1 SQVTM, CDR2 ANQGSEA. CDR3 length: 11 residues. CDR3 region: CSVRQGGTQYF. The CDR3 nucleotides read TGCAGCGTCAGACAGGGAGGCACTCAGTACTTC.

This chain connects TRBV5-1 to TRBJ1-1, with D perhaps TRBD1 (6 bases). Germline-derived CDR1 and CDR2 are SGHRS and YFSETQ. V lost 4 bases, J lost 3 bases, and 10 bases lay in between. The CDR3 consists of 13 residues. CDR3 DNA sequence: TGCGCCAGCAGCCCTACAGGGCACACTGAAGCTTTCTTT. Translation: CASSPTGHTEAFF.

CDR3 amino acids: CASTLLVRGTYNEQFF. The CDR3 bases are TGTGCCAGCACCCTATTAGTCAGGGGAACCTACAATGAGCAGTTCTTC. The J gene is TRBJ2-1, the V gene TRBV6-1; possible D gene TRBD1, 6 bases. Germline CDR1 and CDR2: MNHNS and SASEGT. The CDR3 has 16 amino acids. Trimming took 7 bases from V and 2 from J, leaving 18 bases between them.

This clonotype was found many times. The V gene is TRBV29-1, the J gene TRBJ2-1; 8 bases map to TRBD2. Per germline, CDR1 SQVTM and CDR2 ANQGSEA. V was clipped by 3 bases and J by 6 bases; unmatched bases: 4. This CDR3 spans 13 amino acids. DNA for the CDR3: TGCAGCGTTGAGTCAGCGGGAGTCAATGAGCAGTTCTTC. Encoded protein: CSVESAGVNEQFF.

With regard to this clonotype: Given a far larger clone just one base away, this is likely a sequencing read error. CDR3 loop: CASSDPGLADEQYF. The CDR3 nucleotides are TGTGCCAGCAGTGACCCGGGACTAGCGGATGAGCAGTACTTC. The genes are TRBV6-2 or TRBV6-3 and TRBJ2-3, with 11 bases matching TRBD2. TRBJ2-7 matches the DNA end more closely, so the J call is doubtful. This CDR3 contains 14 residues. CDR1 and CDR2 from the germline V gene are MNHEY and SVGEGT.

This clonotype was detected many times. V gene TRBV7-2 combines with J gene TRBJ2-3, with 10 positions matching TRBD2. Germline assignment: CDR1 SGHTA and CDR2 FQGNSA. The CDR3 is 15 amino acids. With V trimmed by 4 bases and J by 3 bases, 4 bases remained unmatched. The CDR3 coding sequence is TGTGCCAGCAGCTCTAGGACTAGCGGAACAGATACGCAGTATTTT. The encoded protein is CASSSRTSGTDTQYF.

The rearrangement joins TRBV19 to TRBJ2-2, with 9 bases fitting TRBD2. This CDR3 contains 16 residues. V dropped 5 bases and J dropped 5; count of bases not matched to a gene: 9. CDR1 and CDR2 from the germline V gene are LNHDA and SQIVND (reference sequence). The CDR3 sequence is CASSVFSGSGTGELFF. In DNA, the CDR3 is TGTGCCAGTAGTGTCTTTAGCGGGAGCGGGACCGGGGAGCTGTTTTTT.

At least ten counts were recorded for this clonotype. J is TRBJ2-1 and V is TRBV13; 8 bases map to TRBD1. Trimming took 5 bases from V and 5 from J; bases not matched to a gene: 11. This CDR3 spans 16 amino acids. Germline assignment: CDR1 PRHDT and CDR2 FYEKMQ (reference sequence). The CDR3 is CASSRRDRTFNNEQFF. The CDR3 nucleotides read TGTGCCAGCAGCCGCCGGGACAGGACTTTTAACAATGAGCAGTTCTTC.

This clonotype was seen many times. The chain carries TRBV11-2 and TRBJ2-1; 11 bases are shared with TRBD2. J was trimmed by 10 bases and V by 5 bases; bases with no gene match: 10. CDR1 and CDR2 from the germline V gene are SGHAT and FQNNGV. This CDR3 contains 15 residues. The CDR3 loop reads CASSPTSGSSGEQFF. CDR3 nucleotides: TGTGCCAGCAGCCCTACTAGCGGGAGTAGCGGCGAGCAGTTCTTC.

On this clonotype: A much bigger clone sits one base away, suggesting this may be a read error. This chain joins TRBV20-1 and TRBJ2-7, with D perhaps TRBD2 (5 bases). Germline CDR1 reads DFQATT; CDR2 reads SNEGSKA (reference sequence). This CDR3 has 14 residues. V lost 5 bases, J lost 5 bases, and 19 bases lay in between. CDR3 amino acids: CSAAWTRGANEQYF. The CDR3 DNA is TGCAGTGCTGCTTGGACCCGGGGAGCCAACGAGCAGTACTTC.

This clonotype was counted a few times. The chain combines TRBV12-3 or TRBV12-4 with TRBJ2-1; D is ambiguous. This CDR3 region has 16 residues. Deletions cut 8 bases from V and 0 bases from J, with 17 bases between. The CDR3 nucleotides are TGTGCCAGCTCATTAACCTCACCGGGCTCCTACAATGAGCAGTTCTTC. Its translation: CASSLTSPGSYNEQFF.

As regards this clonotype: A read error may be the cause here, since a much bigger clone is one base away. The rearrangement joins TRBV13 to TRBJ2-7, with 11 bases identical to TRBD2. The V gene's germline CDR1 is PRHDT and CDR2 FYEKMQ (reference sequence). The CDR3 runs to 17 residues. The CDR3 nucleotides read TGTGCCAGCAGCTTCCGACTAGCGGGACTGGCAACTTACGAGCAGTGCTTC. It specifies CASSFRLAGLATYEQCF.

This clonotype was counted at least ten times. The chain has TRBV12-3 or TRBV12-4 and TRBJ2-1; 7 nucleotides align to TRBD2. After removal of 3 bases from V and 7 bases from J, the junction contained 9 bases not matched to a gene. The CDR3 is 15 amino acids. CDR3 residues: CASSFPGGRRNEQFF. The DNA of the CDR3 is TGTGCCAGCAGTTTTCCGGGCGGGAGAAGGAATGAGCAGTTCTTC.

The chain links TRBV6-5 to TRBJ2-3; the D gene is possibly TRBD2 (5 bases). The CDR3 loop spans 13 amino acids. Trimming removed 4 bases from V and 5 bases from J, with 10 bases in between. CDR1 and CDR2 (germline): MNHEY, SVGAGI. CDR3 in DNA: TGTGCCAGCAGTTTAGAGGGCCAAGATACGCAGTATTTT. Residues: CASSLEGQDTQYF.

This clonotype has at least ten counts. This rearrangement joins TRBV19 to TRBJ2-7; D might be TRBD1 (5 bases). Germline V lookup: CDR1 LNHDA, CDR2 SQIVND (reference sequence). The CDR3 contains 15 residues. Trimming pared 1 base from V and 3 bases from J, leaving 13 bases between. The CDR3 region has the DNA TGTGCCAGTAGTATAGGCTGGCGACAGAACTACGAGCAGTACTTC. This codes for CASSIGWRQNYEQYF.

This clonotype has ten or more counts. The genes are TRBV20-1 and TRBJ2-5; the match to TRBD1 covers 8 bases. The CDR3 has 14 amino acids. The trim removed 0 bases at V and 2 bases at J, leaving 2 bases unmatched. Per the germline V gene, CDR1 is DFQATT and CDR2 is SNEGSKA (reference sequence). The CDR3 region is CSARDWTGQETQYF. The CDR3 region has the DNA TGCAGTGCTAGAGATTGGACAGGGCAAGAGACCCAGTACTTC.

This clonotype was found many times. V gene TRBV2 combines with J gene TRBJ1-1; D is unclear. V gave up 3 bases and J gave up 5 bases, with 13 bases separating them. The germline gives CDR1 SNHLY, CDR2 FYNNEI. The CDR3 covers 14 residues. CDR3 region: CASSEEDAGTEAFF. The CDR3 region has the DNA TGTGCCAGCAGTGAGGAGGACGCGGGGACTGAAGCTTTCTTT.

This clonotype was recorded many times. The rearrangement links TRBV5-1 to TRBJ2-1; TRBD2 matches 8 bases. Germline V lookup: CDR1 SGHRS, CDR2 YFSETQ. Trimming removed 5 bases from V and 3 bases from J; junction bases left unmatched: 7. This CDR3 contains 15 residues. The CDR3 DNA follows: TGCGCCAGCAGTTTTCCGGGACTAGACTACAATGAGCAGTTCTTC. Protein sequence: CASSFPGLDYNEQFF.

In its sample, this clonotype was seen many times. The chain joins TRBV20-1 to TRBJ1-1; D ambiguous. This CDR3 region has 12 residues. Germline V gene lookup returns CDR1 DFQATT and CDR2 SNEGSKA (reference sequence). V was shortened by 5 bases and J by 6 bases, with 13 bases between the two germline ends. The CDR3 region has the DNA TGCAGTGCTCAGCGTTGGCTCGCTGAAGCTTTCTTT. Amino acids: CSAQRWLAEAFF.

This clonotype was detected many times. The chain is built from TRBV27 and TRBJ2-7; D may be TRBD2 (5 bases). Germline-derived CDR1 and CDR2 are MNHEY and SMNVEV (reference sequence). V lost 6 bases to trimming and J lost 3 bases, with 12 bases between them. The CDR3 has 13 residues. The DNA for the CDR3 is TGTGCCAGCAGGAGAGCGGTTAACTACGAGCAGTACTTC. Its translation: CASRRAVNYEQYF.

This clonotype was observed at least ten times. This chain connects TRBV20-1 to TRBJ2-6; D call uncertain. Per germline, CDR1 DFQATT and CDR2 SNEGSKA (reference sequence). Trimming shortened V by 6 bases and J by 13 bases, and 19 bases separated the two germline ends. The CDR3 extends over 13 amino acids. The CDR3 is CSALVEAARVLTF. CDR3 sequence (DNA): TGCAGTGCCCTCGTTGAGGCAGCCCGAGTCCTGACTTTC.